These 11 T cell receptor beta chains share one sample of origin, sequenced in a study of T cells in Graves' hyperthyroidism and ophthalmopathy. RNA transcripts served as the template for amplifying TCR beta CDR3 regions. A set of HTBI primers served as the primers for a first-round RT-PCR of the TCR CDR3. MiXCR, applied by TCRdb to the multiplex PCR reads, yields one record per CDR3 protein. There are approximately 600,000 distinct CDR3 sequences in the sample; less than 25% occur only once, and under 35% lies in the top ten. Sequenced input: blood. The source of these receptors is a young man with Graves' ophthalmopathy.

With respect to this clonotype: Germline and junction disagree at one end, which may indicate a read error. This chain links TRBV12-3 or TRBV12-4 with TRBJ2-1; D is perhaps TRBD2 (5 bases). This CDR3 region has 15 residues. This chain's CDR3 is CASSPSGNSYNDQFF. CDR3 nucleotides: TGTGCCAGCAGTCCGAGCGGAAATTCCTACAATGATCAGTTCTTC.

The V gene is TRBV6-1, the J gene TRBJ1-5, with TRBD1 as a possible D gene (5 bases). This CDR3 region has 14 residues. Trimming left V 2 bases short and J 11 bases short, with 16 bases between. Germline loops: CDR1 MNHNS, CDR2 SASEGT. The CDR3 reads CASSERQGSGAQHF. As DNA, the CDR3 is TGTGCCAGCAGTGAACGCCAGGGAAGTGGGGCCCAGCATTTT.

The chain has TRBV24-1 and TRBJ2-6; D perhaps matches TRBD2 (7 bases). Germline-derived CDR1 and CDR2 are KGHDR and SFDVKD. The CDR3 has 19 amino acids. Deletions cut 2 bases from V and 4 bases from J, with 20 bases between. The CDR3 sequence: CATSDSKRGGGRGANVLTF. The CDR3 region has the DNA TGTGCCACCAGTGATTCGAAGAGGGGGGGGGGCAGGGGGGCCAACGTCCTGACTTTC.

This clonotype occurred many times. This chain uses TRBV6-1 with TRBJ1-1; 7 bases map to TRBD1. V shed 5 bases, J shed 5 bases, and the junction held 14 bases outside the gene matches. Germline CDR1 MNHNS, CDR2 SASEGT. The CDR3 length is 16 residues. The CDR3 here is CASSYGTATVGTEAFF. In DNA, the CDR3 is TGTGCCAGCAGTTACGGGACAGCTACGGTAGGGACTGAAGCTTTCTTT.

In this sample, this clonotype turned up many times. The J gene is TRBJ2-7, the V gene TRBV13, with 11 bases identical to TRBD2. There are 15 residues in the CDR3. Losses at the gene ends were 6 bases for V and 4 bases for J; bases not matched to a gene: 8. CDR1 PRHDT and CDR2 FYEKMQ come from the germline V gene (reference sequence). The CDR3 sequence: CASSPPGLAAYEQYF. The CDR3 nucleotides read TGTGCCAGCAGTCCTCCGGGACTAGCGGCTTACGAGCAGTACTTC.

Ten or more counts support this clonotype. This chain uses TRBV20-1 with TRBJ2-1; D uncertain. From germline, CDR1 is DFQATT and CDR2 SNEGSKA (reference sequence). This CDR3 contains 12 residues. The germline V and J ends were trimmed by 2 bases and 7 bases, with 9 bases remaining between them. CDR3 sequence (DNA): TGCAGTGCTAGACCAGGAAATAATGAGCAGTTCTTC. Protein: CSARPGNNEQFF.

This clonotype was found many times. The chain recombines TRBV7-2 with TRBJ2-1; maybe TRBD1 (5 bases). This CDR3 region has 15 residues. Germline V gives CDR1 SGHTA, CDR2 FQGNSA. Trimming removed 3 bases at V and 0 bases at J, with 9 bases between. CDR3 in DNA: TGTGCCAGCAGCTTTGGCAGGGACTCCTACAATGAGCAGTTCTTC. It specifies CASSFGRDSYNEQFF. The variable domain in full, with the rest retrieved from reference TRBV7-2 and TRBJ2-1, is GAGVSQSPSNKVTEKGKDVELRCDPISGHTALYWYRQSLGQGLEFLIYFQGNSAPDKSGLPSDRFSAERTGGSVSTLTIQRTQQEDSAVYLCASSFGRDSYNEQFFGPGTRLTVL.

The table lists this clonotype with many counts. The V gene is TRBV28, the J gene TRBJ2-1; a possible D gene is TRBD2 (5 bases). V lost 6 bases and J lost 6, with 21 bases in between. Germline CDR1 is MDHEN and CDR2 is SYDVKM. This CDR3 spans 16 amino acids. The CDR3 reads CASSARGEVDSNEQFF. CDR3 nucleotides: TGTGCCAGCAGCGCGCGTGGCGAGGTGGACTCCAATGAGCAGTTCTTC.

A word on this clonotype: This may be a read error, as it is one base from a much larger clone. V and J are TRBV3-1 and TRBJ1-5; the D gene is possibly TRBD1 (6 bases). This CDR3 has 15 residues. Germline CDR1 reads LGHDT; CDR2 reads YNNKEL (reference sequence). The CDR3 region has the DNA TGTGCCGGCAGTCCGCGGGGGCCCGGCAATCAGCCCCAGCATTTT. This codes for CAGSPRGPGNQPQHF.

This clonotype was observed a few times. The rearrangement joins TRBV7-2 to TRBJ1-3, with TRBD1 matching 7 bases. This CDR3 comprises 16 residues. V lost 1 base, J lost 0 bases, and 3 bases stayed unmatched. CDR1 is SGHTA and CDR2 is FQGNSA in the germline V gene. The CDR3, as DNA: TGTGCCAGCAGCTTAGAAGGGACAGCCTCTGGAAACACCATATATTTT. Its protein product is CASSLEGTASGNTIYF.

Comment on this clonotype: One junction end disagrees with the germline gene, perhaps due to a read error. V usage is TRBV5-1 and J usage is TRBJ2-7, with D perhaps assigned TRBD1 or TRBD2 (6 bases each). CDR3 size: 15 residues. In germline, CDR1 is SGHRS, CDR2 YFSETQ. The CDR3 nucleotides read TGCGCCAGCAGCTTGGGCCCGGACAGCCTATTCCGCGGGGACTTC. It specifies CASSLGPDSLFRGDF.